This TCR beta chain was documented in a study of cytomegalovirus exposure and HLA in healthy donors. Study results and limitations: Presence/absence analyses rested on an assumption that sequencing depth was roughly uniform across donors. There were several of the most significant clusters that appeared linked to common viral pathogens in a later analysis. Specific recognition of CMV antigens was confirmed in vitro for a few chains (all CMV-associated).

Trimming removed 0 bases from V and 0 bases from J, with 15 bases in between. The CDR3 extends over 17 amino acids. Germline CDR1 reads SGHDT; CDR2 reads YYEEEE. In regard to this clone: The target antigen is unknown.

Researchers ran the PCR with 60 Vbeta and 13 Jbeta primers. As processed by the authors: Tens of millions of unique TCR beta chains, 10 million to 13 million of them shared, were counted by a later analysis. The table came from immunoSEQ multiplex PCR; TCRdb's copy has only in-frame clones and leaves some out. From that table come the V and J calls and clone size; the DNA was used to work out D and trimming. The table shows 150,000 to 190,000 clones, with 85% occurring only once. The source of this sequence is a woman under 30 in good health and CMV-seronegative. The chain combines TRBV5-6 with TRBJ1-2, with D possibly being TRBD1 (6 bases). Sequenced: PBMCs. The CDR3 here is CASSLVSYRESNYGYTF. The CDR3 DNA reads TGTGCCAGCAGCTTGGTATCCTACAGGGAATCTAACTATGGCTACACCTTC.